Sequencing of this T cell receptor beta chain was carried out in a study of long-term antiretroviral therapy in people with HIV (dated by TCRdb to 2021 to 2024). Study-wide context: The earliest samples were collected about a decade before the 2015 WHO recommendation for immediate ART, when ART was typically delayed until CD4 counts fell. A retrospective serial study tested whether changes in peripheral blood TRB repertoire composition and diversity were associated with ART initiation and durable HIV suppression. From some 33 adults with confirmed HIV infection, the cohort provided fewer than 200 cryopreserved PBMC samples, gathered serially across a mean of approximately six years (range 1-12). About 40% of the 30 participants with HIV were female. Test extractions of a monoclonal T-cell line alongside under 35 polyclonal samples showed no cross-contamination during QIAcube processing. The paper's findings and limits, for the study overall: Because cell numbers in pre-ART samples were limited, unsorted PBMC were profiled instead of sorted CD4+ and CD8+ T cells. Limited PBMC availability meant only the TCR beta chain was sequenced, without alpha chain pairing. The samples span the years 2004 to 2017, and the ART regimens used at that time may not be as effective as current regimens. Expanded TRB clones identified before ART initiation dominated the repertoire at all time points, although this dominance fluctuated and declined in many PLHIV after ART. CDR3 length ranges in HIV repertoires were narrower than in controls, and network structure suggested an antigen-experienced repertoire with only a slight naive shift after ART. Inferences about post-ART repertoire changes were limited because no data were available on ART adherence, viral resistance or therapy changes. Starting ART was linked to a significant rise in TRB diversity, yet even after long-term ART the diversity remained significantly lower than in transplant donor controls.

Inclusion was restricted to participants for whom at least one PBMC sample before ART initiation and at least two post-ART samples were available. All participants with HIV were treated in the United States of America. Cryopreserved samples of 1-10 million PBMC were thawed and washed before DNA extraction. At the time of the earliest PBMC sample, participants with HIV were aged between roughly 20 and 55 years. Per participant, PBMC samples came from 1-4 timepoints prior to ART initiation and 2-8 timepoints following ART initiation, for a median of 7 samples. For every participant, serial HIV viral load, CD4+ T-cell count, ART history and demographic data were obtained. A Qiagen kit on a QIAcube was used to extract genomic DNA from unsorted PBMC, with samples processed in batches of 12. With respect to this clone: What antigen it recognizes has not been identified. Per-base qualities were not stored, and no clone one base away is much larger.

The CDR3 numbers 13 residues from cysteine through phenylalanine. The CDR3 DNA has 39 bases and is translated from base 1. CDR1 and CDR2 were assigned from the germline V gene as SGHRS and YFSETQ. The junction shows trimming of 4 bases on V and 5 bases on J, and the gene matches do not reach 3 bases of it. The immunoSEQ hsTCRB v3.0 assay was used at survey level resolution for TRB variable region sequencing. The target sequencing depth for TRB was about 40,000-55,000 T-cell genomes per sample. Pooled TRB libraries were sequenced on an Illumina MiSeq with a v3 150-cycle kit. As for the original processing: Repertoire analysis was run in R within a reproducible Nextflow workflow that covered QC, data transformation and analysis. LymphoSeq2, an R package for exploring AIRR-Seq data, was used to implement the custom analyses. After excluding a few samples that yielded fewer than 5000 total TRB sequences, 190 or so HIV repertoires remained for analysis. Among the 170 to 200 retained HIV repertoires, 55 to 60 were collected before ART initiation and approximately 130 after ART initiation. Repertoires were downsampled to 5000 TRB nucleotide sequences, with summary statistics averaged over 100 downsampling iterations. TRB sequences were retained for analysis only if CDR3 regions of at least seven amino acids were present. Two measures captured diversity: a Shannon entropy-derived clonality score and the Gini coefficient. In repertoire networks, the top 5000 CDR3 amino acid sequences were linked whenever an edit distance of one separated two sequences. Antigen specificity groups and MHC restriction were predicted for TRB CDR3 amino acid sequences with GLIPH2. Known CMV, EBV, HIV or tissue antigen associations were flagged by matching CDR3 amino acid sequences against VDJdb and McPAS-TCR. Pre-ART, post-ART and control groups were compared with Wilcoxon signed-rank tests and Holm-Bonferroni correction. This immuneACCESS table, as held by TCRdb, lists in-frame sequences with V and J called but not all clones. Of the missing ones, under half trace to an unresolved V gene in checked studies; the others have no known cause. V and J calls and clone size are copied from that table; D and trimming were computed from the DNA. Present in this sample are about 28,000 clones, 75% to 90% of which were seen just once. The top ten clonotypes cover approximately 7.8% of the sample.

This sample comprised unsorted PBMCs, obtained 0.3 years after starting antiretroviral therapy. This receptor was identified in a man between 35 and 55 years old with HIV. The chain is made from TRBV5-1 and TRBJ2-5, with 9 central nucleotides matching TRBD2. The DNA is TGCGCCAGCAGCCCGAGCGGGGGGGAGACCCAGTACTTC. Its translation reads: CASSPSGGETQYF.